The entry below gives a single T cell receptor (beta chain) sequence along with its context. The CDR3 consists of 15 residues. Germline CDR1 ENHRY, CDR2 SYGVKD. The J segment lost 4 bases and the V segment lost 3 bases, leaving 5 bases of the junction unmatched. This sample stems from a study of shared clonotypes between healthy human individuals. Only in-frame clones appear in the TCRdb table, and some are missing; sequencing was by immunoSEQ multiplex PCR. The data hold about 490,000 clones, with about 82% observed a single time. This TCR was sampled from a woman in her forties in good health. Some clones in this sample may be carry-over from other donors' samples. Sequencing was done on a sample of PBMCs. The rearrangement links TRBV10-3 to TRBJ2-3; 9 bases are shared with TRBD2. CDR3 amino acids: CAISEPSGTADTQYF. The DNA of the CDR3 is TGTGCCATCAGTGAACCTAGCGGGACCGCAGATACGCAGTATTTT.